The 25 T cell receptor beta chains below were found in one sample sequenced in a study of T cells expressing NK-cell markers. From its re-call of the 5' RACE reads, TCRdb lists each CDR3 protein once, without DNA. The sample totals 150,000 to 200,000 distinct CDR3 sequences. Sequencing used blood T cells: a sorted CD56 or NKG2C T cell subset, CD4+ or CD8+ T cells, or bulk PBMC T cells (not recorded which). These receptors were collected from a man aged 18 to 70 in good health.

The CDR3 is CASSYTGQGGPGETQYF. This sequence joins TRBV6-5 and TRBJ2-5; absent DNA, TCRdb's TRBD1 call cannot be checked. CDR3 size: 17 residues. Germline loops: CDR1 MNHEY, CDR2 SVGAGI.

This sequence joins TRBV12-5 and TRBJ2-2. Germline V lookup: CDR1 LGHNT, CDR2 FRNRAP. This CDR3 contains 17 residues. The CDR3 protein is CASGLVIGVANTGELFF.

The chain uses TRBV7-9 and TRBJ2-7. This CDR3 is 13 amino acids long. Germline-derived CDR1 and CDR2 are SEHNR and FQNEAQ (reference sequence). CDR3 sequence reads: CASSPGRAYEQYF.

The V gene is TRBV19, the J gene TRBJ2-1; as DNA is missing, the TRBD2 call by TCRdb cannot be tested. The CDR3 length is 18 residues. Germline CDR1 and CDR2: LNHDA and SQIVND (reference sequence). CDR3 in amino acids: CASSIGSIDSPVYNEQFF.

This clonotype is called large based on its frequency. The V call is TRBV28, the J call TRBJ1-2. Germline loops: CDR1 MDHEN, CDR2 SYDVKM. This CDR3 region has 13 residues. The CDR3 sequence: CASSLGGSHGYTF.

The gene calls are TRBV20-1 and TRBJ1-2. The CDR3 consists of 15 residues. The V gene's germline CDR1 is DFQATT and CDR2 SNEGSKA (reference sequence). The CDR3 protein is CSANILDGPDLGYTF.

The V and J genes are TRBV7-9 and TRBJ1-4; absent DNA, TCRdb's TRBD1 call cannot be checked. This CDR3 region has 14 residues. Germline lookup yields CDR1 SEHNR and CDR2 FQNEAQ (reference sequence). The CDR3 here is CASSSDRRSEKLFF.

CDR3 in amino acids: CSARVGKTQYF. This rearrangement joins TRBV20-1 to TRBJ2-5. The germline CDR1 and CDR2 sequences are DFQATT and SNEGSKA (reference sequence). CDR3 size: 11 residues.

The rearrangement uses TRBV29-1 and TRBJ1-4; TCRdb outputs TRBD1, but without DNA this stays unchecked. Germline V gene sequence: CDR1 SQVTM, CDR2 ANQGSEA. The CDR3 is made up of 13 amino acids. CDR3 residues: CSVEGRSNEKLFF.

The V call is TRBV27, the J call TRBJ2-1; absent DNA, TCRdb's TRBD1 call cannot be checked. From germline, CDR1 is MNHEY and CDR2 SMNVEV (reference sequence). There are 14 residues in the CDR3. The CDR3 here is CASSPLTTLFEQFF.

The CDR3 is CASGEPGTVSSYNEQFF. The rearrangement links TRBV12-5 to TRBJ2-1; there is no DNA to check the TCRdb D call of TRBD1. This CDR3 comprises 17 residues. The germline gives CDR1 LGHNT, CDR2 FRNRAP.

The CDR3 spells CASSITQGDNYGYTF. The chain couples TRBV28 to TRBJ1-2; TCRdb returns TRBD1, unconfirmable since there is no DNA. This CDR3 contains 15 residues. Per the germline V gene, CDR1 is MDHEN and CDR2 is SYDVKM.

This sequence joins TRBV5-5 and TRBJ2-2; as DNA is missing, the TRBD1 call by TCRdb cannot be tested. The CDR3 totals 15 residues. In germline, CDR1 is SGHKS, CDR2 YYEKEE (reference sequence). This chain's CDR3 is CASSLGQVLPGELFF. The variable domain in full, completed from reference TRBV5-5 and TRBJ2-2, reads DAGVTQSPTHLIKTRGQQVTLRCSPISGHKSVSWYQQVLGQGPQFIFQYYEKEERGRGNFPDRFSARQFPNYSSELNVNALLLGDSALYLCASSLGQVLPGELFFGEGSRLTVL.

The gene calls are TRBV5-4 and TRBJ1-2; checking the TCRdb D call of TRBD1 is not possible without DNA. The length of the CDR3 is 17 residues. CDR1 is SGHNT, CDR2 YYREEE, per germline (reference sequence). This chain's CDR3 is CASSLGAGTGTYYGYTF.

This rearrangement joins TRBV6-5 to TRBJ2-3. CDR1 is MNHEY and CDR2 is SVGAGI in the germline V gene. The CDR3 loop spans 13 amino acids. CDR3 sequence reads: CASSSFLGDTQYF.

The V call is TRBV19, the J call TRBJ1-1; TCRdb selects TRBD1, and the lack of DNA leaves this call unchecked. The CDR3 has 14 amino acids. Germline V gene lookup returns CDR1 LNHDA and CDR2 SQIVND (reference sequence). The CDR3 loop is CASTLGALNTEAFF.

The genes are TRBV4-2 and TRBJ2-3. CDR1 is LGHNA, CDR2 YNFKEQ, per germline. This CDR3 is 13 amino acids long. The CDR3: CASSQGNPWPQYF.

The chain's CDR3 is CASSFYVALPTRGTDTQYF. J is TRBJ2-3 and V is TRBV7-8; TCRdb proposes TRBD2, but this gene call is untestable without DNA. Germline-derived CDR1 and CDR2 are SGHVS and FQNEAQ. The CDR3 loop spans 19 amino acids.

The rearrangement uses TRBV29-1 and TRBJ2-3; TCRdb calls TRBD1, which cannot be checked without DNA. The CDR3 consists of 13 residues. The germline V gene has CDR1 SQVTM and CDR2 ANQGSEA. CDR3 sequence: CSATPQRTDTQYF.

CDR3 residues: CATSDLRTVNNEQFF. The chain employs TRBV24-1 and TRBJ2-1; TCRdb names TRBD1, which stays unverified in the absence of DNA. The CDR3 contains 15 residues. Germline values: CDR1 KGHDR, CDR2 SFDVKD.

V is TRBV15 and J is TRBJ1-6. In germline, CDR1 is LNHNV, CDR2 YYDKDF (reference sequence). This CDR3 has 17 amino acids. The chain's CDR3 is CATSRDVGNSYNSPLHF. Drawing the rest from reference TRBV15 and TRBJ1-6, the complete variable domain is DAMVIQNPRYQVTQFGKPVTLSCSQTLNHNVMYWYQQKSSQAPKLLFHYYDKDFNNEADTPDNFQSRRPNTSFCFLDIRSPGLGDTAMYLCATSRDVGNSYNSPLHFGNGTRLTVT.

The chain employs TRBV15 and TRBJ2-3; TCRdb calls TRBD2, which cannot be checked without DNA. The germline CDR1 and CDR2 sequences are LNHNV and YYDKDF (reference sequence). The CDR3 is 18 residues long. CDR3 residues: CATSRETRLAIFIDTQYF.

The CDR3 sequence: CASSAPSGTKQETQYF. The rearrangement joins TRBV9 to TRBJ2-5; the TRBD1 assignment by TCRdb is unverifiable without DNA. Germline lookup yields CDR1 SGDLS and CDR2 YYNGEE. The CDR3 runs to 16 residues.

The V call is TRBV20-1, the J call TRBJ2-5. This CDR3 comprises 11 residues. Germline V gene sequence: CDR1 DFQATT, CDR2 SNEGSKA (reference sequence). Here the CDR3 reads CSARTRKTQYF.

J is TRBJ2-5 and V is TRBV3-1; TCRdb returns TRBD2, unconfirmable since there is no DNA. CDR1 is LGHDT, CDR2 YNNKEL, per germline (reference sequence). This CDR3 has 15 residues. CDR3 sequence: CASSSDGEGIETQYF.